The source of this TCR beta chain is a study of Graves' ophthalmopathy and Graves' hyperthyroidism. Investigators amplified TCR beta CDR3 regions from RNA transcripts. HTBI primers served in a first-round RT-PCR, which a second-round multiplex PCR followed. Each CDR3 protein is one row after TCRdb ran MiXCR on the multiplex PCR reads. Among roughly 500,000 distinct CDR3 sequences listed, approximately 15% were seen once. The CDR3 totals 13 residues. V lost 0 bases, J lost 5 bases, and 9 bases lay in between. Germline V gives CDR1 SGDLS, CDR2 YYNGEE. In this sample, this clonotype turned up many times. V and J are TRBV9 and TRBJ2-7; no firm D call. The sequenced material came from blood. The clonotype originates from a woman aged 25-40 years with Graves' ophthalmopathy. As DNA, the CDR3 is TGTGCCAGCAGCGTAGAAGTAACAGACGAGCAGTACTTC. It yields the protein CASSVEVTDEQYF.